This T cell receptor beta chain originates from a study of blood T cell repertoires in COVID-19. Study in general: From the United States, Italy and Spain came samples of acute and convalescent COVID-19. In each case, the material was cDNA or gDNA derived from T cells, B-cell-depleted T cells, or PBMCs.

Authors' methods: It was from reference gene primer amplification that nucleated cell counts were estimated. The data were produced by immunoSEQ multiplex PCR, yet TCRdb's version contains in-frame clones alone and is incomplete. V and J calls and clone size are those listed in that table; D and trimming were worked out from the DNA. The sample shows about 42,000 clones, roughly nine tenths of them seen only once. Germline-derived CDR1 and CDR2 are MNHNS and SASEGT. This CDR3 is built from 13 residues. V lost 0 bases and J 2 bases, leaving 3 bases between the germline ends. The specimen was peripheral blood. The origin of this receptor is a man aged 45-60 years with active COVID-19. This rearrangement joins TRBV6-1 to TRBJ2-3; no clear D gene. CDR3 bases: TGTGCCAGCAGTGAAGCCTACACAGATACGCAGTATTTT. Its translation is CASSEAYTDTQYF.